A single sample is the source of the 10 T cell receptor beta chains below, sequenced in a study of blood T cell repertoires in COVID-19. The method was immunoSEQ multiplex PCR; TCRdb's version includes in-frame clones alone and lacks a portion of them. This table holds around 140,000 clones, roughly 79% found once. Material: peripheral blood. Receptors originate from a human donor in a cohort sampled during active COVID-19.

V usage is TRBV27 and J usage is TRBJ2-7, with 7 bases aligning to TRBD1. Germline V CDR1 and CDR2: MNHEY, SMNVEV (reference sequence). Germline trimming cut 3 bases from V and 3 bases from J; bases unmatched to any gene: 5. The CDR3 loop spans 14 amino acids. In DNA, the CDR3 is TGTGCCAGCAGTTTTCGACAGGGAATCTACGAGCAGTACTTC. Amino acids: CASSFRQGIYEQYF.

This chain connects TRBV4-3 to TRBJ2-5; 11 nucleotides line up with TRBD2. V lost 0 bases, J lost 0 bases, and 15 bases stayed unmatched. The CDR3 totals 21 residues. Looked up from germline, CDR1 is LGHNA and CDR2 is YSLEER. DNA of the CDR3: TGCGCCAGCAGCCAAGACCTAAATATCGGACTAGCGGGTATTCACCAAGAGACCCAGTACTTC. Its translation is CASSQDLNIGLAGIHQETQYF.

This sequence joins TRBV27 and TRBJ1-6; no reliable D call. Trimming cost V 6 bases and J 7 bases, with 10 bases left between them. The CDR3 extends over 13 amino acids. Germline CDR1 MNHEY, CDR2 SMNVEV (reference sequence). The CDR3 region has the DNA TGTGCCAGCAGGGGAGCCCAAAATTCACCCCTCCACTTT. Its translation is CASRGAQNSPLHF.

The chain employs TRBV19 and TRBJ2-7; TRBD2 agrees at 7 bases. Germline CDR1 is LNHDA and CDR2 is SQIVND (reference sequence). J gave up 0 bases and V 0 bases, and 5 bases lay outside the gene matches. The CDR3 has 16 residues. CDR3 nucleotide sequence: TGTGCCAGTAGTATAGATCGGGGAGGGACCTCCTACGAGCAGTACTTC. Translation gives CASSIDRGGTSYEQYF.

The V and J genes are TRBV14 and TRBJ2-7, with D uncertain. The CDR3 is made up of 11 amino acids. Germline-derived CDR1 and CDR2 are SGHDN and FVKESK. Trimming cost V 4 bases and J 2 bases, with 3 bases left between them. CDR3: CASSPTYEQYF. The CDR3 coding sequence is TGTGCCAGCAGCCCAACCTACGAGCAGTACTTC.

The chain has TRBV6-5 and TRBJ1-1; D gene unclear. The germline CDR1 and CDR2 sequences are MNHEY and SVGAGI. Trimming shortened V by 5 bases and J by 1 base, and 11 bases separated the two germline ends. This CDR3 contains 14 residues. CDR3 region: CASSTRGGNTEAFF. In nucleotides, the CDR3 is TGTGCCAGCAGTACCCGCGGTGGGAACACTGAAGCTTTCTTT.

This clone came up once. The chain employs TRBV27 and TRBJ1-2, with 12 bases fitting TRBD1. V lost 5 bases to trimming and J lost 8 bases; unmatched junction nucleotides: 18. The CDR3 spans 18 residues. CDR1 is MNHEY and CDR2 is SMNVEV in the germline V gene (reference sequence). CDR3 residues: CASSPTTGTGGRGGGYTF. In DNA, the CDR3 is TGTGCCAGCAGTCCAACCACCGGGACAGGGGGCCGGGGGGGAGGCTACACCTTC.

This chain uses TRBV3-1 (or the pseudogene TRBV3-2) with TRBJ2-5; TRBD1 might be the D (5 bases). V was shortened by 0 bases and J by 2 bases, with 10 bases between the two germline ends. The germline gives CDR1 LGHDT, CDR2 YNNKEL (reference sequence). The CDR3 has 15 residues. In nucleotides, the CDR3 is TGTGCCAGCAGCCAAGAGTGGGGCGTACAAGAGACCCAGTACTTC. As protein: CASSQEWGVQETQYF.

The chain's CDR3 is CASSLGPPTDTIEAFF. The CDR3 coding sequence is TGTGCCAGCAGCTTAGGTCCCCCCACAGATACCATTGAAGCTTTCTTT. The V and J genes are TRBV7-9 and TRBJ1-1; D not resolved. Trimming cost V 1 base and J 7 bases, with 19 bases left between them. The germline CDR1 and CDR2 sequences are SEHNR and FQNEAQ (reference sequence). The CDR3 is 16 amino acids.

The chain combines TRBV28 with TRBJ1-2; the match to TRBD1 covers 10 bases. Germline lookup yields CDR1 MDHEN and CDR2 SYDVKM. The V and J ends lost 5 bases and 0 bases, in that order; junction bases with no gene match: 6. The CDR3 spans 16 residues. CDR3 residues: CASSPRDRGTNYGYTF. CDR3 nucleotides: TGTGCCAGCAGTCCTAGGGACAGGGGTACTAACTATGGCTACACCTTC.